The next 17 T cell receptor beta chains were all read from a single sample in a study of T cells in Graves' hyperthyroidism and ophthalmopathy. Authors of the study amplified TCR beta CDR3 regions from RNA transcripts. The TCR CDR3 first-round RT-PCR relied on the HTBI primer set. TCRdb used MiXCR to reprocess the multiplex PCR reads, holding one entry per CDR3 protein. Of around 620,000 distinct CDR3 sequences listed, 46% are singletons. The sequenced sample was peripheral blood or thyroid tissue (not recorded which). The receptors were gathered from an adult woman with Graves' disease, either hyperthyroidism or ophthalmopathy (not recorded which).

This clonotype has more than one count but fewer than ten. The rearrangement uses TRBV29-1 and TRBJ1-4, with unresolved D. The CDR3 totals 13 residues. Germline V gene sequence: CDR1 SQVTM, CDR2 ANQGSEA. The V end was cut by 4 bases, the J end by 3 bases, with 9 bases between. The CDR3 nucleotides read TGCAGCGTTGTTGCGGGGTCTAATGAAAAACTGTTTTTT. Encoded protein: CSVVAGSNEKLFF.

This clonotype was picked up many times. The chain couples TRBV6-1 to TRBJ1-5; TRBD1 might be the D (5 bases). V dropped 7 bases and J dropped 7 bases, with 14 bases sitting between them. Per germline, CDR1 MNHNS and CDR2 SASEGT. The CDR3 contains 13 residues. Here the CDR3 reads CASKEGDIQPQHF. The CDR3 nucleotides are TGTGCCAGCAAAGAAGGGGATATCCAGCCCCAGCATTTT.

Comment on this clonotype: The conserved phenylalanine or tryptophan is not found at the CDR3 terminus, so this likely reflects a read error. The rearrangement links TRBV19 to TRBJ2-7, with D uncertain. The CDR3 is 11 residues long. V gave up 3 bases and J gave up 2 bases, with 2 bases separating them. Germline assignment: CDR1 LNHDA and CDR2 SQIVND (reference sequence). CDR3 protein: CASSITYEQYL. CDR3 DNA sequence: TGTGCCAGTAGTATTACCTACGAGCAGTACCTC.

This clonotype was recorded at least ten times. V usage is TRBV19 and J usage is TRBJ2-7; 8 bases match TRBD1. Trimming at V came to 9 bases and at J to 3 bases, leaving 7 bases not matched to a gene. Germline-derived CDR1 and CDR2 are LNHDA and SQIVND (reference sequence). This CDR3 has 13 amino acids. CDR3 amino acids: CASRQGRLYEQYF. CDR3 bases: TGTGCCAGCAGACAGGGGAGGCTCTACGAGCAGTACTTC.

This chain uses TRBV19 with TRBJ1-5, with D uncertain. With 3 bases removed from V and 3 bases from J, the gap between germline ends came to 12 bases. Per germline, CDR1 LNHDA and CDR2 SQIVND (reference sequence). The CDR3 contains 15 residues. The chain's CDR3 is CASSIVGLSNQPQHF. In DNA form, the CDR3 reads TGTGCCAGTAGTATTGTAGGGCTTTCCAATCAGCCCCAGCATTTT.

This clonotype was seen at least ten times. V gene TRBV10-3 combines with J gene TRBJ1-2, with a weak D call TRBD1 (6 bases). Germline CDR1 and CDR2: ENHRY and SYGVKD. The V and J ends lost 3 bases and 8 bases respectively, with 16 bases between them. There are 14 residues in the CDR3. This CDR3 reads CAISELGGAGGYTF. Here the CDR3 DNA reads TGTGCCATCAGTGAATTGGGGGGCGCGGGGGGCTACACCTTC.

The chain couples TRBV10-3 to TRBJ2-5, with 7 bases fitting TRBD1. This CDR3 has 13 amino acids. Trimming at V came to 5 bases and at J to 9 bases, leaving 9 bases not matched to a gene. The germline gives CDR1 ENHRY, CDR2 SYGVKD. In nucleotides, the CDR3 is TGTGCCATCAGTAGGGACAGTGATCAGCCCCAGTACTTC. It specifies CAISRDSDQPQYF.

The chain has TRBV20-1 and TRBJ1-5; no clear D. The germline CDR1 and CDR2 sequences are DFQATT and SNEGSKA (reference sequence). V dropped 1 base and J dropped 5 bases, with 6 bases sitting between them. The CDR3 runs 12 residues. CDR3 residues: CSARGAHQPQHF. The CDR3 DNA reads TGCAGTGCTAGAGGGGCGCATCAGCCCCAGCATTTT.

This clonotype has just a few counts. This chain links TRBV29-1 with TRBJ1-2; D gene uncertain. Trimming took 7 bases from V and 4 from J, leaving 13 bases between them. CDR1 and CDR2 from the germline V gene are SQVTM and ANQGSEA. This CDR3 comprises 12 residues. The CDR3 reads CSASGPSYGYTF. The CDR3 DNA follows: TGCAGCGCATCCGGGCCCAGCTATGGCTACACCTTC. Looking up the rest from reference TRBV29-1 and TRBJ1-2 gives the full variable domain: SAVISQKPSRDICQRGTSLTIQCQVDSQVTMMFWYRQQPGQSLTLIATANQGSEATYESGFVIDKFPISRPNLTFSTLTVSNMSPEDSSIYLCSASGPSYGYTFGSGTRLTVV.

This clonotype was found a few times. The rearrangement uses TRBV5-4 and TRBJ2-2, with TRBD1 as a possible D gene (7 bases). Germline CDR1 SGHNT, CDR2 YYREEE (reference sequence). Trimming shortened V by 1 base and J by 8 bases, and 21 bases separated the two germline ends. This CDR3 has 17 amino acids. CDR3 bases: TGTGCCAGCAGCTTGTCCCCCTGGAGGGGGCGAAATGGGGAGCTGTTTTTT. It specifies CASSLSPWRGRNGELFF.

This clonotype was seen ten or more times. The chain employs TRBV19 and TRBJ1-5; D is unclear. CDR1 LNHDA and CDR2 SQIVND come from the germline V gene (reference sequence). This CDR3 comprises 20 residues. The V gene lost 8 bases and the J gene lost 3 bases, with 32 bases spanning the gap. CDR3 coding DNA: TGTGCCAGTCCTTTCCGATACGTCTGTTTCCCGATCGGGTCCAATCAGCCCCAGCATTTT. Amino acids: CASPFRYVCFPIGSNQPQHF.

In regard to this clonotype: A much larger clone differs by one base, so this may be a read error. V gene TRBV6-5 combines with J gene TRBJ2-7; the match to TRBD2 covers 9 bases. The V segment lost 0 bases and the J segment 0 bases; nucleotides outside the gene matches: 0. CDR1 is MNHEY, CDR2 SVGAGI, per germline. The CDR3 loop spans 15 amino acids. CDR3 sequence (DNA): TGTGCCAGCAGTTACTCACTAGCGGGCTCCTACGAGCAGTACTTC. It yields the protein CASSYSLAGSYEQYF.

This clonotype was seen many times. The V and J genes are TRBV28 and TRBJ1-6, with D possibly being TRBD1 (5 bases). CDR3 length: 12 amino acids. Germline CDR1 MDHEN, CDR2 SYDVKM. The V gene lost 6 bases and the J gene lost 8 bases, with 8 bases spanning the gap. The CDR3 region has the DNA TGTGCCAGCAGCTTGGGGGATTCACCCCTCCACTTT. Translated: CASSLGDSPLHF.

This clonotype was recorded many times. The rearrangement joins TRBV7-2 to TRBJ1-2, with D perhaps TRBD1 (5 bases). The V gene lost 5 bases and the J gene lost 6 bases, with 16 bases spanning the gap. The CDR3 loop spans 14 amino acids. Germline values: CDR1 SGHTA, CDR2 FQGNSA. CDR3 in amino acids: CASSPRLGGNGYTF. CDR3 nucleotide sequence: TGTGCCAGCAGCCCGCGGTTGGGGGGAAATGGCTACACCTTC.

CDR3 nucleotides: TGTGCCAGCAGTGCCCAACCCGGGACGGGGGCCGAGCAGTACTTC. Translating it yields CASSAQPGTGAEQYF. The V call is TRBV7-9, the J call TRBJ2-7, with D perhaps being TRBD1 or TRBD2 (6 bases each). This CDR3 contains 15 residues. V was shortened by 6 bases and J by 6 bases, with 21 bases between the two germline ends. Germline CDR1 and CDR2: SEHNR and FQNEAQ (reference sequence).

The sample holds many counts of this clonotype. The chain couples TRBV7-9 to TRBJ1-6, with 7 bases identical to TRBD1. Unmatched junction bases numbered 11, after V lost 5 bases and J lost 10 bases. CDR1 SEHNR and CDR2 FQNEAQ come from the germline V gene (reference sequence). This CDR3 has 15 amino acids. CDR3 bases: TGTGCCAGCAGCCAGCGGGAGGGGACAGACTCACCCCTCCACTTT. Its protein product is CASSQREGTDSPLHF.

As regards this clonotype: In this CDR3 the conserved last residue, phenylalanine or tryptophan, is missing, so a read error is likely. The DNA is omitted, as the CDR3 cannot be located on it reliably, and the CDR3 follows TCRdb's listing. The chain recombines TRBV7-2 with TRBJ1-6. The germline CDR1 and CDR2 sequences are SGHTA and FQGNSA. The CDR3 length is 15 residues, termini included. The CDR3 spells CASSLQQPGGKSSVV.